A single sample gave rise to the 9 T cell receptor beta chains below, sequenced in a study of blood T cell repertoires in COVID-19. This table comes from immunoSEQ multiplex PCR, and its TCRdb copy is limited to in-frame clones, with some not included. The data contain 350,000 to 450,000 clones, around 85% of them singletons. Sequenced input: peripheral blood. These receptors originate from a woman aged 18-29 years with acute or convalescent COVID-19.

The V and J genes are TRBV12-3 or TRBV12-4 and TRBJ2-7; TRBD1 agrees at 7 bases. There are 13 residues in the CDR3. The V gene end was trimmed by 10 bases and the J gene end by 9 bases; junction bases not matched to a gene: 15. CDR3 loop: CATMDRSSNGQYF. CDR3 in DNA: TGTGCCACCATGGACAGGAGTTCTAATGGGCAGTACTTC.

This chain connects TRBV25-1 to TRBJ1-1; no clear D. This CDR3 comprises 12 residues. With 8 bases removed from V and 1 base from J, the gap between germline ends came to 8 bases. Germline V gene data show CDR1 as MGHDK and CDR2 as SYGVNS. CDR3 region: CASVRQNTEAFF. CDR3 in DNA: TGTGCCAGCGTACGACAGAACACTGAAGCTTTCTTT.

The V call is TRBV9, the J call TRBJ1-6, with 7 bases matching TRBD1. The CDR3 totals 19 residues. The V gene's germline CDR1 is SGDLS and CDR2 YYNGEE. V dropped 0 bases and J dropped 0; count of bases not matched to a gene: 9. DNA of the CDR3: TGTGCCAGCAGCGTAGTCGGCAGGGGGAGGAGCTCCTATAATTCACCCCTCCACTTT. Its protein product is CASSVVGRGRSSYNSPLHF.

The J gene is TRBJ1-3, the V gene TRBV6-5; the D is unclear. The germline CDR1 and CDR2 sequences are MNHEY and SVGAGI. V lost 5 bases and J 8 bases, leaving 7 bases between the germline ends. This CDR3 has 11 amino acids. Here the CDR3 DNA reads TGTGCCAGCAGTAGCGTCGACACCATATATTTT. Translating it yields CASSSVDTIYF.

Only one count was recorded for this clone. The CDR3 DNA is TGTGCCAGCAGTTTAGAGGAGGGGGCGAAAGCTTTCTTT. Translating it yields CASSLEEGAKAFF. The chain uses TRBV12-3 or TRBV12-4 and TRBJ1-1, with 7 nucleotides matching TRBD1. CDR3 length: 13 residues. V gave up 1 base and J gave up 9 bases; unmatched junction bases: 5.

The J gene is TRBJ2-7, the V gene TRBV5-1; 10 positions agree with TRBD2. After removal of 6 bases from V and 1 base from J, the junction contained 7 bases not matched to a gene. This CDR3 has 15 residues. CDR1 SGHRS and CDR2 YFSETQ come from the germline V gene. Written as DNA, the CDR3 is TGCGCCAGCAAGGAGCGGGGGGGTTTATCCTACGAGCAGTACTTC. This translates into CASKERGGLSYEQYF.

This clone was recorded a few times. The J gene is TRBJ2-7, the V gene TRBV2, with D possibly TRBD1 on 6 matching bases. This CDR3 contains 12 residues. The germline V and J ends were trimmed by 6 bases and 3 bases, with 9 bases remaining between them. Germline-derived CDR1 and CDR2 are SNHLY and FYNNEI. Written as DNA, the CDR3 is TGTGCCAGCAGCGCAGGGGTCTACGAGCAGTACTTC. Protein product: CASSAGVYEQYF.

This clone has just a few counts. V gene TRBV3-1 (or the pseudogene TRBV3-2) combines with J gene TRBJ1-6; D is unclear. Germline values: CDR1 LGHDT, CDR2 YNNKEL (reference sequence). CDR3 length: 16 amino acids. The ends were cut back, 0 bases at V and 6 bases at J, with 12 bases in the middle. CDR3 DNA: TGTGCCAGCAGCCAAGATTGGGTAACGGGTAATTCACCCCTCCACTTT. This encodes CASSQDWVTGNSPLHF.

V is TRBV7-2 and J is TRBJ1-4; D is unclear. V lost 4 bases and J lost 3, with 9 bases in between. Germline V gene lookup returns CDR1 SGHTA and CDR2 FQGNSA. CDR3 length: 14 amino acids. This CDR3 reads CASSSMGANEKLFF. The CDR3 coding sequence is TGTGCCAGCAGCTCGATGGGAGCTAATGAAAAACTGTTTTTT.